One and the same sample provided the 26 T cell receptor beta chains below, sequenced in a study of shared clonotypes between healthy human individuals. Clones were sequenced by immunoSEQ multiplex PCR, and TCRdb holds only the in-frame ones, with some missing. The data contain around 700,000 clones, around 72% of them singletons. The sequenced material came from memory CD4+ T cells sorted from blood. Subset in this sample: CD45RA-negative fraction. These receptors were collected from a woman aged 30 to 39 in good health.

The V call is TRBV6-4, the J call TRBJ1-2; the D is unclear. Germline V CDR1 and CDR2: MRHNA, SNTAGT. The CDR3 spans 10 residues. V was clipped by 4 bases and J by 7 bases, with 4 bases between them. CDR3 amino acids: CASSVGGYTF. For the CDR3, the DNA is TGTGCCAGCAGTGTAGGTGGCTACACCTTC.

This clone was detected only once. J is TRBJ2-5 and V is TRBV11-1; D remains unclear. Germline V gene lookup returns CDR1 SGHAT and CDR2 FQDESV (reference sequence). V lost 6 bases, J lost 7 bases, and 15 bases lay in between. There are 13 residues in the CDR3. The CDR3 here is CASRPTGRWTQYF. As DNA, the CDR3 is TGTGCCAGCAGACCCACTGGCCGGTGGACCCAGTACTTC.

The chain is built from TRBV5-5 and TRBJ2-7; D not resolved. The CDR3 has 16 residues. Germline V gene sequence: CDR1 SGHKS, CDR2 YYEKEE (reference sequence). V lost 5 bases, J lost 2 bases, and 20 bases lay in between. The CDR3 DNA reads as TGTGCCAGCAGTAATGGGGTGGCAGTCGTGGCCTACGAGCAGTACTTC. Amino acids: CASSNGVAVVAYEQYF.

The gene calls are TRBV7-2 and TRBJ2-1; 10 nucleotides agree with TRBD2. From germline, CDR1 is SGHTA and CDR2 FQGNSA. With V trimmed by 4 bases and J by 0 bases, 3 bases remained unmatched. There are 16 residues in the CDR3. DNA of the CDR3: TGTGCCAGCAGCTCCGCTAGCGGGAGCTCCTACAATGAGCAGTTCTTC. Its translation is CASSSASGSSYNEQFF.

This clone was seen just once. The V gene is TRBV28, the J gene TRBJ1-5; D unclear. The length of the CDR3 is 15 residues. V lost 5 bases, J lost 7 bases, and 18 bases lay in between. Germline V gene data show CDR1 as MDHEN and CDR2 as SYDVKM. The CDR3 nucleotides are TGTGCCAGCAGTACAAGACGGGAAGGTGGACAGCCCCAGCATTTT. This codes for CASSTRREGGQPQHF.

V and J are TRBV28 and TRBJ1-1, with D possibly TRBD1 on 5 matching bases. The CDR3 is made up of 14 amino acids. Germline V CDR1 and CDR2: MDHEN, SYDVKM. V lost 3 bases and J lost 1, with 9 bases in between. CDR3: CASSFDGGNTEAFF. CDR3 nucleotide sequence: TGTGCCAGCAGTTTTGACGGGGGGAACACTGAAGCTTTCTTT.

This chain joins TRBV5-1 and TRBJ2-5; 9 bases are shared with TRBD1. The CDR3 extends over 15 amino acids. The germline V gene encodes CDR1 SGHRS and CDR2 YFSETQ. Germline trimming cut 0 bases from V and 5 bases from J; bases unmatched to any gene: 5. CDR3 DNA: TGCGCCAGCAGCTTGGGACAGGGGGGAACGGAGACCCAGTACTTC. It yields the protein CASSLGQGGTETQYF. Based on the CDR3 plus reference TRBV5-1 and TRBJ2-5, the full variable domain is KAGVTQTPRYLIKTRGQQVTLSCSPISGHRSVSWYQQTPGQGLQFLFEYFSETQRNKGNFPGRFSGRQFSNSRSEMNVSTLELGDSALYLCASSLGQGGTETQYFGPGTRLLVL.

The V call is TRBV27, the J call TRBJ2-7; the D call may be TRBD1 or TRBD2 (5 bases each). CDR3 size: 15 residues. Trimming pared 4 bases from V and 4 bases from J, leaving 17 bases between. Germline loops: CDR1 MNHEY, CDR2 SMNVEV (reference sequence). In DNA, the CDR3 is TGTGCCAGCAGTTCCCGACCGGGACGACCTTACGAGCAGTACTTC. Protein product: CASSSRPGRPYEQYF.

This clone is a singleton in its sample. This may stem from a read error, because a much larger clone lies one nucleotide away. This chain connects TRBV7-8 to TRBJ2-1; D gene uncertain. The CDR3 covers 14 residues. V dropped 1 base and J dropped 0 bases, with 4 bases sitting between them. Germline V gene data show CDR1 as SGHVS and CDR2 as FQNEAQ. The CDR3 here is CASSLESSYNEQFF. The CDR3 region has the DNA TGTGCCAGCAGCTTAGAAAGCTCCTACAATGAGCAGTTCTTC.

V is TRBV7-2 and J is TRBJ2-2, with D hard to call. V lost 0 bases and J 5 bases, leaving 7 bases between the germline ends. CDR1 SGHTA and CDR2 FQGNSA come from the germline V gene. The CDR3 sequence is 14 residues long. The chain's CDR3 is CASSLAGSTGELFF. CDR3 coding DNA: TGTGCCAGCAGCTTAGCGGGATCGACCGGGGAGCTGTTTTTT.

This chain connects TRBV4-1 to TRBJ2-2; possibly TRBD1 for D (5 bases). Trimming cost V 3 bases and J 6 bases, with 11 bases left between them. The length of the CDR3 is 14 residues. The germline gives CDR1 MGHRA, CDR2 YSYEKL. This CDR3 is CASSQEQGSGELFF. CDR3 nucleotides: TGCGCCAGCAGCCAGGAGCAGGGATCCGGGGAGCTGTTTTTT.

This chain connects TRBV27 to TRBJ1-1; no reliable D call. This CDR3 region has 13 residues. Trimming stripped 3 bases from V and 2 bases from J, with 7 bases between. The V gene's germline CDR1 is MNHEY and CDR2 SMNVEV (reference sequence). The CDR3 here is CASSFVSNTEAFF. In DNA form, the CDR3 reads TGTGCCAGCAGTTTCGTCAGTAACACTGAAGCTTTCTTT.

The V call is TRBV27, the J call TRBJ1-4; D possibly corresponds to TRBD1 (5 bases). From germline, CDR1 is MNHEY and CDR2 SMNVEV (reference sequence). This CDR3 spans 17 amino acids. V was shortened by 1 base and J by 2 bases, with 14 bases between the two germline ends. This chain's CDR3 is CASSLFFGRGTNEKLFF. The CDR3 region has the DNA TGTGCCAGCAGTTTATTCTTTGGGAGGGGTACTAATGAAAAACTGTTTTTT.

This sequence joins TRBV21-1 and TRBJ1-1. TRBV21-1 is annotated as a pseudogene. The CDR3 is 16 amino acids. CDR3 DNA: TGTGCCAGCAGCAAGAGCAGGTCGGGCGCGGAAACTGAAGCTTTCTTT. Encoded protein: CASSKSRSGAETEAFF.

The CDR3 here is CASSYSGGGTYGYTF. CDR3 bases: TGTGCCAGCAGTTACTCTGGCGGGGGGACCTATGGCTACACCTTC. The gene calls are TRBV6-6 and TRBJ1-2; D perhaps matches TRBD1 (5 bases). Germline V gene data show CDR1 as MNHNY and CDR2 as SVGAGI (reference sequence). Trimming took off 0 bases at V and 4 bases at J, with 12 bases between the two ends. CDR3 length equals 15 residues.

This clone showed up many times. Other nucleotide sequences in the sample specify the same CDR3. The chain has TRBV7-9 and TRBJ1-2, with 7 bases that match TRBD1. The length of the CDR3 is 13 residues. The germline V gene encodes CDR1 SEHNR and CDR2 FQNEAQ (reference sequence). V lost 5 bases and J lost 2; bases outside the gene matches: 2. The CDR3 spells CASSPGQNYGYTF. The CDR3 bases are TGTGCCAGCAGCCCGGGACAGAACTATGGCTACACCTTC.

The chain has TRBV6-6 and TRBJ1-2; tentatively, D is TRBD1 (5 bases). This CDR3 has 15 amino acids. Trimming removed 6 bases at V and 0 bases at J, with 14 bases between. CDR1 and CDR2 (germline): MNHNY, SVGAGI (reference sequence). The CDR3 coding sequence is TGTGCCAGCAGCGATCCCCAGGGCGCTAACTATGGCTACACCTTC. Translated, it gives CASSDPQGANYGYTF.

As to this clone: Other DNA sequences from this sample encode an identical CDR3 as well. The gene calls are TRBV18 and TRBJ2-3; tentatively, D is TRBD1 (6 bases). The CDR3 is made up of 13 amino acids. The germline V gene encodes CDR1 KGHSH and CDR2 LQKENI. The V end lost 8 bases, the J end lost 0 bases, and 9 bases lay between the germline ends. CDR3 region: CASTGQSTDTQYF. The CDR3 DNA follows: TGTGCCAGCACCGGACAGAGCACAGATACGCAGTATTTT.

The gene calls are TRBV7-8 and TRBJ2-7; the D gene is possibly TRBD1 (7 bases). The V gene lost 5 bases and the J gene lost 2 bases, with 13 bases spanning the gap. The CDR3 length is 14 residues. Germline V gene lookup returns CDR1 SGHVS and CDR2 FQNEAQ. The CDR3 DNA reads as TGTGCCAGCAGCCAGGGGGACTCTACCTACGAGCAGTACTTC. Amino acid sequence: CASSQGDSTYEQYF.

CDR3 DNA: TGTGCCAGCAGTTTCCAGCCGCAGTGGGGAAACACCATATATTTT. Its translation is CASSFQPQWGNTIYF. This chain connects TRBV6-6 to TRBJ1-3; D remains unclear. Germline CDR1 is MNHNY and CDR2 is SVGAGI (reference sequence). The V end lost 4 bases, the J end lost 4 bases, and 14 bases lay between the germline ends. The CDR3 sequence is 15 residues long.

This chain uses TRBV11-2 with TRBJ1-1; no definite D call. The ends were cut back, 2 bases at V and 7 bases at J, with 11 bases in the middle. CDR1 SGHAT and CDR2 FQNNGV come from the germline V gene. The CDR3 runs 13 residues. The CDR3 coding sequence is TGTGCCAGCAGCTTATCCCTGTTGGGTGAAGCTTTCTTT. Translated: CASSLSLLGEAFF.

The chain links TRBV5-4 to TRBJ2-7; no definite D call. The ends were cut back, 4 bases at V and 2 bases at J, with 19 bases in the middle. CDR1 is SGHNT and CDR2 is YYREEE in the germline V gene (reference sequence). The CDR3 length is 16 residues. The CDR3 here is CASSPVDGQVPYEQYF. The DNA for the CDR3 is TGTGCCAGCAGCCCCGTTGATGGTCAGGTCCCCTACGAGCAGTACTTC.

In its sample, this clone was seen once. The chain recombines TRBV5-6 with TRBJ2-1, with D unclear. Trimming shortened V by 1 base and J by 0 bases, and 11 bases separated the two germline ends. The V gene's germline CDR1 is SGHDT and CDR2 YYEEEE. There are 16 residues in the CDR3. The chain's CDR3 is CASSLTVQSSYNEQFF. DNA for the CDR3: TGTGCCAGCAGCTTGACAGTTCAGAGCTCCTACAATGAGCAGTTCTTC.

This clone was counted at least ten times. The CDR3 DNA sequence: TGTGCCAGCTTTGTAGAGGGGGAGCAGTACTTC. Protein sequence: CASFVEGEQYF. The chain combines TRBV5-5 with TRBJ2-7; D could derive from TRBD1 or TRBD2 (5 bases each). Germline loops: CDR1 SGHKS, CDR2 YYEKEE (reference sequence). The CDR3 totals 11 residues. V was trimmed by 7 bases and J by 7 bases, leaving 12 bases between them. The full variable domain, completed using reference TRBV5-5 and TRBJ2-7, is DAGVTQSPTHLIKTRGQQVTLRCSPISGHKSVSWYQQVLGQGPQFIFQYYEKEERGRGNFPDRFSARQFPNYSSELNVNALLLGDSALYLCASFVEGEQYFGPGTRLTVT.

This clone appeared once. The chain uses TRBV11-2 and TRBJ2-7; TRBD2 matches at 9 bases. V shed 4 bases, J shed 6 bases, and the junction held 13 bases outside the gene matches. CDR1 and CDR2 (germline): SGHAT, FQNNGV. This CDR3 has 16 amino acids. The CDR3 sequence: CASSYFDSAGGLEQYF. CDR3 DNA sequence: TGTGCCAGCAGCTATTTTGATTCAGCGGGAGGTCTCGAGCAGTACTTC.

The V gene is TRBV27, the J gene TRBJ1-5, with D unresolved. V was pared by 4 bases and J by 2 bases, with 12 bases between. CDR1 MNHEY and CDR2 SMNVEV come from the germline V gene (reference sequence). The CDR3 length is 15 residues. The CDR3 protein is CASSYSSGGNQPQHF. CDR3 DNA: TGTGCCAGCAGTTATTCCTCCGGGGGCAATCAGCCCCAGCATTTT.